This T cell receptor (beta chain) was identified during a study of cytomegalovirus exposure and HLA in healthy donors. Use of 60 Vbeta and 13 Jbeta primers characterized the PCR. Repertoires were generated with immunoSEQ multiplex PCR, while TCRdb's copy carries only in-frame clones and drops some. This table holds some 120,000 clones, 77% found once. This CDR3 contains 18 residues. The germline V gene has CDR1 SGHAT and CDR2 FQNNGV. Trimming cost V 0 bases and J 4 bases, with 16 bases left between them. The clonotype was recovered from a human donor in good health. Input material: PBMCs. The chain carries TRBV11-2 and TRBJ2-6; D is unclear. Here the CDR3 reads CASSLDVADSLGANVLTF. CDR3 nucleotides: TGTGCCAGCAGCTTAGATGTGGCAGACTCCCTAGGGGCCAACGTCCTGACTTTC.